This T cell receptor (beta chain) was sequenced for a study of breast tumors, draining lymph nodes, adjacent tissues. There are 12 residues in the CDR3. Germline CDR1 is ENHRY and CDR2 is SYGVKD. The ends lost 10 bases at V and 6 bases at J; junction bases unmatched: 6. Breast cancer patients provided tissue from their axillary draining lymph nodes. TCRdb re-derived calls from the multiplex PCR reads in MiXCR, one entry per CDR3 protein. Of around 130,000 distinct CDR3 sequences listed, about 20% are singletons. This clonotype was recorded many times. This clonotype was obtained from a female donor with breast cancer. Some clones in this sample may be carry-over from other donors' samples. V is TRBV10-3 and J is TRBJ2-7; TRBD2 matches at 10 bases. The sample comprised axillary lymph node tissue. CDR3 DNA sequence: TGTGCCACTCAGCGGGAGGGCCGCGAGCAGTACTTC. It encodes CATQREGREQYF.